The next 15 T cell receptor beta chains were all read from a single sample in a study of graft-versus-host responses after intestinal transplantation. Sequencing used immunoSEQ multiplex PCR; TCRdb keeps in-frame clones, though not all of them. The profile covers about 90,000 clones, with about 93% appearing a single time and approximately 1% taken by the ten largest. No antigen has been assigned to these receptors. Sequencing was performed on unstimulated CD8+ T cells sorted from spleen or lymph node cells, taken before transplant. The receptors shown here come from a human donor who was the organ donor for an intestinal transplant.

This clone has more than one count but fewer than ten. The chain couples TRBV13 to TRBJ1-3; unclear D gene. The CDR3 spans 15 residues. V was shortened by 3 bases and J by 0 bases, with 9 bases between the two germline ends. Germline assignment: CDR1 PRHDT and CDR2 FYEKMQ (reference sequence). Here the CDR3 reads CASSFGGNSGNTIYF. The DNA for the CDR3 is TGTGCCAGCAGCTTCGGCGGGAACTCTGGAAACACCATATATTTT. The full variable domain, with the rest looked up from reference TRBV13 and TRBJ1-3, is AAGVIQSPRHLIKEKRETATLKCYPIPRHDTVYWYQQGPGQDPQFLISFYEKMQSDKGSIPDRFSAQQFSDYHSELNMSSLELGDSALYFCASSFGGNSGNTIYFGEGSWLTVV.

The chain links TRBV7-6 to TRBJ2-5; 7 nucleotides align to TRBD2. The J call is doubtful: the DNA matches TRBJ2-7 better. This CDR3 contains 15 residues. Germline assignment: CDR1 SGHVS and CDR2 FNYEAQ. The CDR3 protein is CASSLGTSGSYEQYF. CDR3 DNA: TGTGCCAGCAGCTTAGGGACTAGTGGGTCCTACGAGCAGTACTTC.

The gene calls are TRBV13 and TRBJ1-2; D gene uncertain. Trimming left V 0 bases short and J 4 bases short, with 6 bases between. This CDR3 contains 13 residues. Germline CDR1 reads PRHDT; CDR2 reads FYEKMQ (reference sequence). CDR3 DNA sequence: TGTGCCAGCAGCTTAGGGCGGGGCTATGGCTACACCTTC. The encoded protein is CASSLGRGYGYTF.

The rearrangement uses TRBV6-5 and TRBJ2-2, with D perhaps TRBD1 (5 bases). This CDR3 has 14 amino acids. CDR1 is MNHEY, CDR2 SVGAGI, per germline. Between the trimmed V and J ends, which lost 7 bases and 6 bases, there was a span of 15 bases. CDR3 in amino acids: CASTYGPGSGELFF. CDR3 coding DNA: TGTGCCAGCACCTACGGGCCAGGGTCCGGGGAGCTGTTTTTT.

This chain joins TRBV9 and TRBJ1-1, with TRBD1 as a possible D gene (5 bases). Germline CDR1 and CDR2: SGDLS and YYNGEE. The CDR3 loop spans 16 amino acids. V lost 0 bases to trimming and J lost 5 bases, with 17 bases between them. CDR3 loop: CASSVEPDSRWTEAFF. The CDR3 DNA reads TGTGCCAGCAGCGTAGAGCCCGACAGCCGGTGGACTGAAGCTTTCTTT.

This rearrangement joins TRBV27 to TRBJ2-3; TRBD2 matches at 7 bases. V was pared by 2 bases and J by 4 bases, with 12 bases of the junction left unmatched. The CDR3 totals 17 residues. Germline values: CDR1 MNHEY, CDR2 SMNVEV (reference sequence). CDR3 bases: TGTGCCAGCAGTTTAGATCCAGCGGGAAAGCCTCCAGATACGCAGTATTTT. Residues: CASSLDPAGKPPDTQYF.

The chain carries TRBV29-1 and TRBJ2-2; D is unresolved. From germline, CDR1 is SQVTM and CDR2 ANQGSEA. CDR3 length equals 12 residues. V lost 4 bases and J lost 5, with 8 bases in between. The CDR3 region is CSVVSETGELFF. CDR3 sequence (DNA): TGCAGCGTTGTCAGCGAAACCGGGGAGCTGTTTTTT.

The rearrangement uses TRBV5-4 and TRBJ2-7; tentatively, D is TRBD1 (5 bases). V was cut by 3 bases and J by 3 bases, with 10 bases left in between. Per the germline V gene, CDR1 is SGHNT and CDR2 is YYREEE (reference sequence). CDR3 length: 13 amino acids. The CDR3 bases are TGTGCCAGCAGCTCGGCCGACAGCTACGAGCAGTACTTC. Residues: CASSSADSYEQYF. Combining the CDR3 with reference TRBV5-4 and TRBJ2-7 gives the whole variable domain ETGVTQSPTHLIKTRGQQVTLRCSSQSGHNTVSWYQQALGQGPQFIFQYYREEENGRGNFPPRFSGLQFPNYSSELNVNALELDDSALYLCASSSADSYEQYFGPGTRLTVT.

The J gene is TRBJ2-4, the V gene TRBV19; D uncertain. The CDR3 is 12 amino acids. Trimming took 3 bases from V and 8 from J, leaving 8 bases between them. Germline assignment: CDR1 LNHDA and CDR2 SQIVND (reference sequence). The CDR3 protein is CASSIGTDIQYF. The CDR3 nucleotides are TGTGCCAGTAGTATCGGTACGGACATTCAGTACTTC.

The chain couples TRBV5-1 to TRBJ2-7, with TRBD2 matching over 13 bases. The CDR3 covers 15 residues. Germline CDR1 is SGHRS and CDR2 is YFSETQ. V was clipped by 2 bases and J by 5 bases; unmatched bases: 4. This chain's CDR3 is CASSLTSGRAHEQYF. The CDR3, as DNA: TGCGCCAGCAGCTTAACTAGCGGGAGGGCACACGAGCAGTACTTC.

This chain joins TRBV2 and TRBJ2-4; D perhaps matches TRBD1 (6 bases). There are 15 residues in the CDR3. CDR1 is SNHLY and CDR2 is FYNNEI in the germline V gene. V lost 1 base and J lost 6, with 13 bases in between. This chain's CDR3 is CASSEGPGQLNIQYF. The CDR3 region has the DNA TGTGCCAGCAGTGAAGGTCCCGGACAGTTAAACATTCAGTACTTC.

The chain employs TRBV2 and TRBJ2-2; 13 bases fit TRBD2. CDR1 and CDR2 (germline): SNHLY, FYNNEI. V was pared by 5 bases and J by 6 bases, with 3 bases of the junction left unmatched. CDR3 length equals 15 residues. The chain's CDR3 is CASSPGLAGSGELFF. The CDR3 DNA reads TGTGCCAGCAGTCCGGGACTAGCGGGGTCCGGGGAGCTGTTTTTT.

The chain employs TRBV21-1 and TRBJ2-2; TRBD2, the D gene given by the table, was not confirmed from the DNA. TRBV21-1 is given as a pseudogene. CDR3 length: 15 residues. Written as DNA, the CDR3 is TGTGCCAGCAGCAAAGAGCGGGATCTGACCGGGGAGCTGTTTTTT. Translation: CASSKERDLTGELFF.

The chain has TRBV2 and TRBJ1-4; a weak D match, TRBD1 (6 bases). CDR3 length: 15 amino acids. Per germline, CDR1 SNHLY and CDR2 FYNNEI. Trimming removed 7 bases at V and 3 bases at J, with 15 bases between. CDR3 protein: CASTEQWTANEKLFF. CDR3 nucleotide sequence: TGTGCCAGCACCGAGCAATGGACAGCTAATGAAAAACTGTTTTTT. The complete variable domain, with remaining parts taken from reference TRBV2 and TRBJ1-4, reads EPEVTQTPSHQVTQMGQEVILRCVPISNHLYFYWYRQILGQKVEFLVSFYNNEISEKSEIFDDQFSVERPDGSNFTLKIRSTKLEDSAMYFCASTEQWTANEKLFFGSGTQLSVL.

The chain employs TRBV19 and TRBJ2-1; 9 bases match TRBD2. CDR1 LNHDA and CDR2 SQIVND come from the germline V gene (reference sequence). The CDR3 extends over 17 amino acids. J lost 2 bases, V lost 0 bases, and 5 bases had no gene match. CDR3 sequence: CASSIDELAGPYNEQFF. The CDR3, as DNA: TGTGCCAGTAGTATAGACGAACTAGCGGGTCCCTACAATGAGCAGTTCTTC.